This TCR beta chain was captured in a study of T cells after posttransplantation cyclophosphamide. The naive gate required viable CD3+CD4+ or CD3+CD8+ cells with CCR7+CD45RA+CD45RO-CD95-CD27+CD28+ phenotype. The count of this clone is one. The germline V gene has CDR1 SEHNR and CDR2 FQNEAQ (reference sequence). The CDR3 has 14 residues. V was cut by 2 bases and J by 4 bases, with 11 bases left in between. Clones were sequenced by immunoSEQ multiplex PCR, and TCRdb holds only the in-frame ones, with some missing. The sample carries roughly 30,000 clones, 90% to 95% recorded once. Material for sequencing was naive CD4+ T cells sorted from blood. The receptor's source is a man aged 30 to 39 in good health and a related stem cell transplant donor. The chain recombines TRBV7-9 with TRBJ2-5, with unresolved D. The CDR3 DNA reads TGTGCCAGCAGCTTACCCCTAACCCCAGAGACCCAGTACTTC. Translated: CASSLPLTPETQYF.